This record covers a single T cell receptor beta chain. This CDR3 is also generated by other DNA sequences in the sample. This record belongs to a study of blood T cell repertoires in COVID-19. Study-level background: Samples of COVID-19 (acute and convalescent) were obtained from the United States, Italy and Spain. T cells, B-cell-depleted T cells, or PBMCs supplied cDNA or gDNA.

Original methodology: By means of reference gene primer amplification, nucleated cell counts were estimated. Some clones are missing from TCRdb's copy, which holds only in-frame ones; the method was immunoSEQ multiplex PCR. That table supplies the V and J calls and clone size; D and trimming were determined from the DNA. The sample includes 110,000 or so clones, about 80% of them seen just once. Trimming at V came to 3 bases and at J to 1 base, leaving 1 base not matched to a gene. Per the germline V gene, CDR1 is SGHRS and CDR2 is YFSETQ. This CDR3 is 15 amino acids long. The source is a woman in her 70s with acute or convalescent COVID-19. The source material was peripheral blood. The V call is TRBV5-1, the J call TRBJ2-1, with 10 positions matching TRBD2. CDR3 sequence reads: CASSSSGGSYNEQFF. The CDR3 DNA is TGCGCCAGCAGCTCTAGCGGGGGTTCCTACAATGAGCAGTTCTTC.